This TCR beta chain comes out of a study of blood T cell repertoires in COVID-19 (TCRdb year 2020). In the study overall: Collaborator samples came from the United States, Italy and Spain and covered acute and convalescent phases of COVID-19. The material from the prospective study consisted of cDNA or gDNA derived from T cells, B-cell-depleted T cells, or PBMCs. The dataset comprised deeply sampled blood TCRbeta repertoires from subjects exposed to, actively infected with, or recovered from COVID-19. The repertoires were released in a freely available public database meant as a resource for research on the immune response to SARS-CoV-2. Samples came from the ongoing ImmuneRACE study (first 160 participants) plus 1,254 subjects from 6 global collaborators. The sample metadata nearly always contained a de-identified subject ID, COVID-19 status, age in years and sex. Where available, HLA class I and class II types were obtained from metadata supplied by the sample provider rather than from assay-based typing. General findings and caveats noted by the study authors: How much clinical and demographic metadata was included differed by source and by participant, and the metadata was provided uncurated.

With regard to this clone: Which antigen it targets is not known. No much larger clone exists at a distance of one base, and base qualities are not known.

The collaborating institutions used their own protocols to collect whole blood in K2EDTA tubes. Collaborator samples were shipped for TCRbeta analysis as frozen whole blood, isolated PBMCs, or DNA extracted from either sample type. At the junction V is shortened by 0 bases and J by 2 bases; bases outside the gene matches: 3. The germline V gene specifies SGDLS as CDR1 and YYNGEE as CDR2. Taken from cysteine to phenylalanine, the CDR3 has 16 residues. Only the CDR3 part of the read is kept: 48 bases, read in frame from the first base. The immunoSEQ Assay, a bias-controlled multiplex PCR, was used to amplify TCRbeta CDR3 regions from genomic DNA. Turning to the authors' computational methods: Within the assay, amplification of reference gene primers was used to estimate how many nucleated cells each sample contained. To quantify the absolute abundance of each unique TCRbeta CDR3 rearrangement, sequence reads were collapsed and filtered. For each sample, productive Simpson clonality was calculated as the square root of Simpson's diversity index over productive rearrangements. Entries here come from immuneACCESS through TCRdb and include only in-frame sequences with V and J called. Some clones fail to appear in such tables; in the studies checked, an unresolved V gene covers under half of the shortfall, and the cause of the remainder is unknown. V and J calls and clone size follow that table, whereas D and trimming were derived from the DNA. The sample table holds about 220,000 clones, of which 80% to 90% were seen once. 9.7% of the sample comes from the top ten.

The sequence links TRBV9 to TRBJ2-1; 9 middle bases align to TRBD2. The source is a middle-aged man with active or convalescent COVID-19. Sample: peripheral blood. The nucleotide sequence reads TGTGCCAGCAGCGTAGGGGGACTAGCAACCTACAATGAGCAGTTCTTC. This translates into CASSVGGLATYNEQFF.